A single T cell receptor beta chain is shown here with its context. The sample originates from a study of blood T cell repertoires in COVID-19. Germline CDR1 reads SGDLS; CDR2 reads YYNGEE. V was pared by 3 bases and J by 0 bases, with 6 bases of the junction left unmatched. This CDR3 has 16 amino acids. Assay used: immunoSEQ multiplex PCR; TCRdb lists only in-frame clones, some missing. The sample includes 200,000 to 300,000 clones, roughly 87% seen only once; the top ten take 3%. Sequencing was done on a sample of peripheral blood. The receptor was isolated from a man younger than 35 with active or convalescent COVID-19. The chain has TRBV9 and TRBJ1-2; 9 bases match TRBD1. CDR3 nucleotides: TGTGCCAGCAGCGCCCCTGGACAGGGGACTAACTATGGCTACACCTTC. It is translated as CASSAPGQGTNYGYTF. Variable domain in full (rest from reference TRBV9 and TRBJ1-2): DSGVTQTPKHLITATGQRVTLRCSPRSGDLSVYWYQQSLDQGLQFLIQYYNGEERAKGNILERFSAQQFPDLHSELNLSSLELGDSALYFCASSAPGQGTNYGYTFGSGTRLTVV.